These 6 T cell receptor beta chains were sequenced from one sample in a study of early T cells in non-severe SARS-CoV-2 infection. TCRdb recomputed calls from the 5' RACE reads with MiXCR, one row per CDR3 protein. The table shows about 59,000 distinct CDR3 sequences, with about 13% occurring only once. Sequenced here: whole blood, sampled at baseline. These receptors originate from an adult who was a healthcare worker with PCR-confirmed SARS-CoV-2 infection or an uninfected control (not recorded which).

This clonotype turned up a few times. The chain recombines TRBV7-9 with TRBJ2-1; no firm D call. Germline assignment: CDR1 SEHNR and CDR2 FQNEAQ (reference sequence). V was trimmed by 1 base and J by 15 bases, leaving 16 bases between them. The CDR3 consists of 13 residues. In DNA form, the CDR3 reads TGTGCCAGCAGCTTAGAGTCCGGCTTGAGTACGTTCTTC. Protein sequence: CASSLESGLSTFF.

The chain recombines TRBV11-2 with TRBJ2-3, with 8 bases aligning to TRBD1. Germline V gives CDR1 SGHAT, CDR2 FQNNGV. Trimming took 2 bases from V and 0 from J; bases not matched to a gene: 10. The length of the CDR3 is 18 residues. CDR3 nucleotides: TGTGCCAGCAGCTTATCATCTGGGACAGGCCTCAGCACAGATACGCAGTATTTT. Translated: CASSLSSGTGLSTDTQYF.

In its sample, this clonotype was seen a few times. The CDR3 DNA sequence: TGTGCCAGCAGCTCCGCCCTCGGGTCCTCTAATGAAAAACTGTTTTTT. This encodes CASSSALGSSNEKLFF. The chain couples TRBV7-9 to TRBJ1-4; D is uncertain. Germline assignment: CDR1 SEHNR and CDR2 FQNEAQ (reference sequence). This CDR3 comprises 16 residues. Trimming cost V 4 bases and J 3 bases, with 15 bases left between them.

This clonotype was picked up a small number of times. This sequence joins TRBV11-2 and TRBJ2-1, with TRBD2 matching 8 bases. The germline V gene has CDR1 SGHAT and CDR2 FQNNGV. The length of the CDR3 is 15 residues. V was pared by 1 base and J by 8 bases, with 7 bases of the junction left unmatched. The CDR3 region is CASSLAIGGGYEQFF. CDR3 bases: TGTGCCAGCAGCTTAGCAATAGGCGGGGGGTATGAGCAGTTCTTC.

This clonotype was counted ten times or more. The chain recombines TRBV29-1 with TRBJ2-1; tentative D call: TRBD1 (7 bases). CDR1 and CDR2 (germline): SQVTM, ANQGSEA. The CDR3 covers 15 residues. Trimming cost V 0 bases and J 2 bases, with 11 bases left between them. The CDR3 reads CSVEDPGGTYNEQFF. In DNA, the CDR3 is TGCAGCGTTGAAGATCCAGGGGGGACCTACAATGAGCAGTTCTTC.

This clonotype was detected a few times. The chain recombines TRBV28 with TRBJ1-1; D is unclear. The CDR3 spans 12 residues. Trimming removed 7 bases from V and 0 bases from J, with 6 bases in between. The germline V gene has CDR1 MDHEN and CDR2 SYDVKM. The CDR3 sequence is CASNQVNTEAFF. Here the CDR3 DNA reads TGTGCCAGCAATCAGGTGAACACTGAAGCTTTCTTT. The full variable domain, in which reference TRBV28 and TRBJ1-1 provide the parts outside the CDR3, is DVKVTQSSRYLVKRTGEKVFLECVQDMDHENMFWYRQDPGLGLRLIYFSYDVKMKEKGDIPEGYSVSREKKERFSLILESASTNQTSMYLCASNQVNTEAFFGQGTRLTVV.